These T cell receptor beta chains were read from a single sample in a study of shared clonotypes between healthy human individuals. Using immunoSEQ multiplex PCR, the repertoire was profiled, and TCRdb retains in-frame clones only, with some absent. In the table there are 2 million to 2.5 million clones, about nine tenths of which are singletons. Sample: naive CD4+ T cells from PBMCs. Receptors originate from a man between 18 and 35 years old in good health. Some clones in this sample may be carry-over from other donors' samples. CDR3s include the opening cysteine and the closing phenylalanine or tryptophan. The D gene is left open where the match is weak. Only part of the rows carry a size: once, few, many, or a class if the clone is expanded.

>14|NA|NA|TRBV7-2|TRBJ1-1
TGTGCCAGCAGCTTGGGGCTCACGGGCACTGAAGCTTTCTTT
CASSLGLTGTEAFF
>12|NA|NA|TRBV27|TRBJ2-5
TGTGCCAGCTCGGAAGGGGGGGAGACCCAGTACTTC
CASSEGGETQYF
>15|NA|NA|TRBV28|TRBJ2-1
TGTGCCAGCAGTCATCGGGACGGCTCCTACAATGAGCAGTTCTTC
CASSHRDGSYNEQFF
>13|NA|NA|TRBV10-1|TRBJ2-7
TGCGCCAGCAGAATAACCTACCCCTACGAGCAGTACTTC
CASRITYPYEQYF
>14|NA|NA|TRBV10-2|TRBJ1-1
TGCGCCAGCAGTGAGAGGGGGTCGGACACTGAAGCTTTCTTT
CASSERGSDTEAFF
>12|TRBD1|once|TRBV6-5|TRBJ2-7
TGTGCCAGCAGTTGGGGACAGGGCCAGCAGTACTTC
CASSWGQGQQYF
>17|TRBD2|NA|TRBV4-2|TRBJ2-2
TGTGCCAGCAGCCAAGGCAGCCTAGCGGGAAACACCGGGGAGCTGTTTTTT
CASSQGSLAGNTGELFF
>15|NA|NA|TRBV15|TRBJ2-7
TGTGCCACCAGCAGAGACGTTGACAGAACCTACGAGCAGTACTTC
CATSRDVDRTYEQYF
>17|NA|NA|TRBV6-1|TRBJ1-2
TGTGCCAGCAGTGAAAGACGATATCCGGGAGCTAACTATGGCTACACCTTC
CASSERRYPGANYGYTF
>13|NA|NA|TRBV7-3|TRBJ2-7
TGTGCCAGCAAGGAGGGCGGAGCCTACGAGCAGTACTTC
CASKEGGAYEQYF
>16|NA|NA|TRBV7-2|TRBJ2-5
TGTGCCAGCAGCGTCCGGCCGGTCGGGGCTAGGGAGACCCAGTACTTC
CASSVRPVGARETQYF
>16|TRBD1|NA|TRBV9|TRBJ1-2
TGTGCCAGCAGCTCCGGGGGACAGGGGAATATATATGGCTACACCTTC
CASSSGGQGNIYGYTF
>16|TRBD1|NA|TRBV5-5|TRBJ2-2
TGTGCCAGCAGCTTTGACAGGGCGGCGAACACCGGGGAGCTGTTTTTT
CASSFDRAANTGELFF
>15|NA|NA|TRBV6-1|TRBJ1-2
TGTGCCAGCAGTGAAGGGTGGCAGGGAGGCTATGGCTACACCTTC
CASSEGWQGGYGYTF
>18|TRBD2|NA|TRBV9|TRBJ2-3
TGTGCCAGCAGCGTATTAGTTAGCGGGAGGGATAGCACAGATACGCAGTATTTT
CASSVLVSGRDSTDTQYF
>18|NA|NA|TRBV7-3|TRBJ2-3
TGTGCCAGCAGCCCGCCCCCGTTTTCGCCAGGGGGGGTAGATACGCAGTATTTT
CASSPPPFSPGGVDTQYF
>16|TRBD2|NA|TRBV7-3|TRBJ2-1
TGTGCCAGCAGCTTCCGGGCTAGCGGGAGTGGCTATGAGCAGTTCTTC
CASSFRASGSGYEQFF
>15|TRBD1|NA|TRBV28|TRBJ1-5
TGTGCCAGCAGTAACCCACAGGGGGCCAGTCAGCCCCAGCATTTT
CASSNPQGASQPQHF
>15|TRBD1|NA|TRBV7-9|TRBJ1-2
TGTGCCAGCAGCGAAGCGGCAGGGGGCGGGAATGGCTACACCTTC
CASSEAAGGGNGYTF
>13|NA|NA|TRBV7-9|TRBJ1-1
TGTGCCAGCAGCCCACAGGGAGGCACTGAAGCTTTCTTT
CASSPQGGTEAFF
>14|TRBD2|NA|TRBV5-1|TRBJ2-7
TGCGCCAGCAGCCCGATAGCGGGAGGAAACGAGCAGTACTTC
CASSPIAGGNEQYF
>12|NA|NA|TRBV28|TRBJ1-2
TGTGCCAGCAGTTTCGGTCGCAGTGGCTACACCTTC
CASSFGRSGYTF
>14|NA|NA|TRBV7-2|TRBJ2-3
TGTGCCAGCAGTATCGATCATGGGTCGGATACGCAGTATTTT
CASSIDHGSDTQYF
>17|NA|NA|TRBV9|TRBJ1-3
TGTGCCAGCAGCGCCGAAACCTGGGGTTATATTGGAAACACCATATATTTT
CASSAETWGYIGNTIYF
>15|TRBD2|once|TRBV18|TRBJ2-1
TGTGCCAGCTCACCGGGGCGGGGGGTTTACAATGAGCAGTTCTTC
CASSPGRGVYNEQFF
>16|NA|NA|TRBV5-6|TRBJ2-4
TGTGCCAGCAGCAAACAGGCGACTGGAGCCAAAAACATTCAGTACTTC
CASSKQATGAKNIQYF
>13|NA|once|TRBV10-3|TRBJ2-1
TGTGCCATCAGCGGACAGACGTTTCGGGAGCAGTTCTTC
CAISGQTFREQFF
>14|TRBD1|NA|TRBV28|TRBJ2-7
TGTGCCAGCAGCCGCGGACAGGGGCAAAGCGAGCAGTACTTC
CASSRGQGQSEQYF
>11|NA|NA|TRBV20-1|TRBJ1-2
TGCAGTGCTAAGACGGACGTTCACGGAACCTTC
CSAKTDVHGTF
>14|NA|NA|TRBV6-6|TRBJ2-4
TGTGCCAGCAGTTATGGGGGTCAGAAAAACATTCAGTACTTC
CASSYGGQKNIQYF
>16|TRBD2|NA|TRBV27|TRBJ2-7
TGTGCCAGCAGTTTACGTGATAGCGGGACGGCGGGTGAGCAGTACTTC
CASSLRDSGTAGEQYF
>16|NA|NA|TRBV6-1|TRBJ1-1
TGTGCCAGCAGTGGGACCAAGTGGGCGGGGAACACTGAAGCTTTCTTT
CASSGTKWAGNTEAFF
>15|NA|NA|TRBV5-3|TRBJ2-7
TGTGCCAGAAGCTTCCGTTGGCTAGCCCTTTACGAGCAGTACTTC
CARSFRWLALYEQYF
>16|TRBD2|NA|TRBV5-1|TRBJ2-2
TGCGCCAGCAGCTTGATTCCCGGGGGGGACACCGGGGAGCTGTTTTTT
CASSLIPGGDTGELFF
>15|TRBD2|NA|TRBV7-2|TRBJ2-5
TGTGCCAGCAGCTTATGGGCTAGCGGGCTGGAGACCCAGTACTTC
CASSLWASGLETQYF